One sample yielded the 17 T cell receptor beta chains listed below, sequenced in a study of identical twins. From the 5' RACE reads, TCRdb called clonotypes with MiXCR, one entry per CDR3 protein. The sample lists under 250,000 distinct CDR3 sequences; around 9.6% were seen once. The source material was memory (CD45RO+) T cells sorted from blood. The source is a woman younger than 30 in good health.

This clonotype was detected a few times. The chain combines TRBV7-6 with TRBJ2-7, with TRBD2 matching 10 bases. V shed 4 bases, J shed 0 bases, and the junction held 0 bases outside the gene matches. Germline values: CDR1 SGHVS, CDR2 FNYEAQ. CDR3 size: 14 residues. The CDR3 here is CASSSSGGSYEQYF. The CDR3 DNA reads TGTGCCAGCAGCTCTAGCGGGGGCTCCTACGAGCAGTACTTC.

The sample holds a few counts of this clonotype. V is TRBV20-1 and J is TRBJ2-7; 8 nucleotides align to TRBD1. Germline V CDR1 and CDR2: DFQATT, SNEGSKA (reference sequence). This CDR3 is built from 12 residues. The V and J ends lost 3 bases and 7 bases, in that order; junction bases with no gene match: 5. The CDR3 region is CSASQGAGEQYF. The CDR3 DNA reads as TGCAGTGCTAGTCAGGGGGCTGGGGAGCAGTACTTC.

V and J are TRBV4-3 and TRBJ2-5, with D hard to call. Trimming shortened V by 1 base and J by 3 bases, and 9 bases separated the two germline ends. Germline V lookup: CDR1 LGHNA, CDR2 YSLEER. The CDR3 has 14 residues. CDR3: CASSQVETEETQYF. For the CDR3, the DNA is TGCGCCAGCAGCCAAGTCGAGACGGAAGAGACCCAGTACTTC.

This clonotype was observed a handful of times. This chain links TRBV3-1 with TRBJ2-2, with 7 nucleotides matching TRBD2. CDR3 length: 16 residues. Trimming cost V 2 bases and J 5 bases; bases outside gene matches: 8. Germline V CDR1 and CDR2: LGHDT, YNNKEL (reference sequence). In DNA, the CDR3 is TGTGCCAGCAGCCAATTGTGGGCGGGGGATACCGGGGAGCTGTTTTTT. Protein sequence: CASSQLWAGDTGELFF.

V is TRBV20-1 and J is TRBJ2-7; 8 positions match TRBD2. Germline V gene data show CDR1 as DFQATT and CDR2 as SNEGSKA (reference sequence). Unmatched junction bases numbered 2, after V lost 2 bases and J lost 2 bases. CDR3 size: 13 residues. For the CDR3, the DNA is TGCAGTGCTAGACGGGGGGGGGCCTACGAGCAGTACTTC. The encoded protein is CSARRGGAYEQYF.

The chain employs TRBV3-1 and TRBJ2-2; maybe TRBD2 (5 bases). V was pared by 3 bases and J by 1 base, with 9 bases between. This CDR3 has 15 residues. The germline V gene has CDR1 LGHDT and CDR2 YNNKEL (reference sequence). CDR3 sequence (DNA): TGTGCCAGCAGCCATTGGACTTTGAACACCGGGGAGCTGTTTTTT. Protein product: CASSHWTLNTGELFF.

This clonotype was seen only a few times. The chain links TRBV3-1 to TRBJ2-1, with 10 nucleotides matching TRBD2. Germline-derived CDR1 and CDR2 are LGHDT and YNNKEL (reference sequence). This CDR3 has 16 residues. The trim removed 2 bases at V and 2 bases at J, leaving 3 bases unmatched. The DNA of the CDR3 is TGTGCCAGCAGCCAACCGACTAGCGGGCCCTACAATGAGCAGTTCTTC. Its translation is CASSQPTSGPYNEQFF.

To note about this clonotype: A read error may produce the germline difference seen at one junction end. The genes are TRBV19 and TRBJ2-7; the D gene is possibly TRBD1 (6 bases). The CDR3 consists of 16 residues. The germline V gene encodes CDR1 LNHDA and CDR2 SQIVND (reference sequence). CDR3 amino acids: CASSGPNRDTVYEQCF. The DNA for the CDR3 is TGTGCCAGTAGTGGGCCGAACCGGGACACCGTCTACGAGCAGTGCTTC.

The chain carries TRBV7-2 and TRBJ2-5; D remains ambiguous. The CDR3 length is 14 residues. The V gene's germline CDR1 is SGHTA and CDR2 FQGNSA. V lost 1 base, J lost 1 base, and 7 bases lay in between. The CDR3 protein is CASSLEITQETQYF. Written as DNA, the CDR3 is TGTGCCAGCAGCTTAGAAATAACCCAAGAGACCCAGTACTTC.

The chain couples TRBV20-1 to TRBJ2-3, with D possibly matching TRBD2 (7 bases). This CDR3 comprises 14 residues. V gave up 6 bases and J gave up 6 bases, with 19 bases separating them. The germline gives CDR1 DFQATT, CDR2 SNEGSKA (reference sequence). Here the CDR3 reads CSAPPGHGGDTQYF. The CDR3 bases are TGCAGTGCCCCCCCGGGACACGGGGGGGATACGCAGTATTTT.

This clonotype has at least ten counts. Here the CDR3 DNA reads TGTGCCAGCAGTTACCCGGGAGCCCATGAGCAGTTCTTC. It is translated as CASSYPGAHEQFF. The V gene is TRBV6-6, the J gene TRBJ2-1; a possible D gene is TRBD2 (6 bases). Germline loops: CDR1 MNHNY, CDR2 SVGAGI (reference sequence). Trimming took off 2 bases at V and 8 bases at J, with 10 bases between the two ends. The CDR3 has 13 residues.

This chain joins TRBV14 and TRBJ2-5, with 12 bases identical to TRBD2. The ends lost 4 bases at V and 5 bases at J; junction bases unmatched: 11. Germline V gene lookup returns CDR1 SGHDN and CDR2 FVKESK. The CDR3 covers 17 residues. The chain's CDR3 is CASSRTSGRPFGETQYF. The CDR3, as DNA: TGTGCCAGCAGCCGCACTAGCGGGAGGCCCTTTGGGGAGACCCAGTACTTC.

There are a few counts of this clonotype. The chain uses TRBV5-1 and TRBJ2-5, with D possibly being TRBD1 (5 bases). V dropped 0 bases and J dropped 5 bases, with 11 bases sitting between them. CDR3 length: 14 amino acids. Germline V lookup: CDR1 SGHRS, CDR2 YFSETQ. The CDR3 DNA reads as TGCGCCAGCAGCTTGGGGGCAGGGAAGGAGACCCAGTACTTC. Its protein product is CASSLGAGKETQYF.

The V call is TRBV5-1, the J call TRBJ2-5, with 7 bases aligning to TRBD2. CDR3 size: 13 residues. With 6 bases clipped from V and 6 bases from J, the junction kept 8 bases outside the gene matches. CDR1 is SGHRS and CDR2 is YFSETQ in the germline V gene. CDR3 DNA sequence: TGCGCCAGCACCCCCCAGGGACTAAAGACCCAGTACTTC. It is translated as CASTPQGLKTQYF.

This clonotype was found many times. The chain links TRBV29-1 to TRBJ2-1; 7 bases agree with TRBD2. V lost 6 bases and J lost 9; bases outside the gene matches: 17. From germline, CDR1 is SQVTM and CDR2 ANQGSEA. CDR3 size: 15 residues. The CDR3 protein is CSVDVAGPGRSEQFF. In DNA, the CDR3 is TGCAGCGTCGACGTTGCCGGGCCCGGGAGGAGTGAGCAGTTCTTC.

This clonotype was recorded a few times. CDR3 in DNA: TGTGCCAGCAGCCAAGACGGGGCGCAGAGCACAGATACGCAGTATTTT. It codes for CASSQDGAQSTDTQYF. V and J are TRBV4-2 and TRBJ2-3; the D call may be TRBD1 or TRBD2 (5 bases each). The V end was cut by 0 bases, the J end by 0 bases, with 10 bases between. The V gene's germline CDR1 is LGHNA and CDR2 YNFKEQ. The CDR3 runs 16 residues.

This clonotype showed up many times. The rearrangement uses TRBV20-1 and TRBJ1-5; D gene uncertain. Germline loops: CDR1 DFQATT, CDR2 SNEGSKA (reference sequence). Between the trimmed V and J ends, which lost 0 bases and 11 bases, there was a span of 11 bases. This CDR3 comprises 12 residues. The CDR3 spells CSARDKGPTQHF. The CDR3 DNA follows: TGCAGTGCTAGAGATAAGGGCCCGACCCAGCATTTT.